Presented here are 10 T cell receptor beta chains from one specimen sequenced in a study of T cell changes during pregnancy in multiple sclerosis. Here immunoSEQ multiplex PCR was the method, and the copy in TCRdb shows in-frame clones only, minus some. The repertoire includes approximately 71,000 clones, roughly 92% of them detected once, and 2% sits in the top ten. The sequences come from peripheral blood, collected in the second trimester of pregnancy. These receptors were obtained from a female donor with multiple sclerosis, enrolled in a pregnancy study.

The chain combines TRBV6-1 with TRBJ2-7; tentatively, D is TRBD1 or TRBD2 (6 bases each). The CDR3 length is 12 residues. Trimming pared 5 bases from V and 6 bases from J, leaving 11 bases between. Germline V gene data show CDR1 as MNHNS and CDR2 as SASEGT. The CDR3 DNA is TGTGCCAGCAGTAAAGGGGGGCGCGAGCAGTACTTC. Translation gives CASSKGGREQYF.

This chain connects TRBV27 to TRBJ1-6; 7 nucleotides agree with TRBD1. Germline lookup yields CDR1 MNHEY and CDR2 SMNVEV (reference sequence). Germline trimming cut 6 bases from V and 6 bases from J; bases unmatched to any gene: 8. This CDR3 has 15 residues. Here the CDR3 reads CASRPRQGGNSPLHF. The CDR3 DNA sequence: TGTGCCAGCAGACCCAGACAGGGTGGTAATTCACCCCTCCACTTT.

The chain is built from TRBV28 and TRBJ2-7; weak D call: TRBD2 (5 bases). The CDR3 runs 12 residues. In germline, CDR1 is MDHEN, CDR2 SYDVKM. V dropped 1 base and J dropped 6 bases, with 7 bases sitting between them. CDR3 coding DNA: TGTGCCAGCAGTTTATCTCTAGCCGAGCAGTACTTC. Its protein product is CASSLSLAEQYF.

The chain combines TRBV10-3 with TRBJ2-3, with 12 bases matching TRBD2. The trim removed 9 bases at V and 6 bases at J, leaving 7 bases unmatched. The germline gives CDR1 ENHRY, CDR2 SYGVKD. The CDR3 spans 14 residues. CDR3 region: CAIAGLAGGDTQYF. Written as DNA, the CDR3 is TGTGCCATAGCGGGACTAGCGGGTGGTGATACGCAGTATTTT.

CDR3 bases: TGTGCCAGTAGTCTCAAACGGACAGGGAGCACTGAAGCTTTCTTT. Amino acid sequence: CASSLKRTGSTEAFF. V and J are TRBV19 and TRBJ1-1; 8 bases align to TRBD1. CDR3 length: 15 amino acids. J lost 4 bases, V lost 5 bases, and 9 bases had no gene match. In germline, CDR1 is LNHDA, CDR2 SQIVND (reference sequence).

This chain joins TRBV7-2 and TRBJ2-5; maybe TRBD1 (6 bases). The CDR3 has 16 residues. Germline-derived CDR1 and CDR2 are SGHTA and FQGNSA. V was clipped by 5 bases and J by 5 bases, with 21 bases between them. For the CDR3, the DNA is TGTGCCAGCAGCATCAAACAGGGTGGGGTTCGGGAGACCCAGTACTTC. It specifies CASSIKQGGVRETQYF.

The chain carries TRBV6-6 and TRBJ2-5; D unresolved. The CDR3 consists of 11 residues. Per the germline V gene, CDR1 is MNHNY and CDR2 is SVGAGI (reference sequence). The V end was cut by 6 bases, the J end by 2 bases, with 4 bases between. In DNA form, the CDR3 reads TGTGCCAGCAGCCCACAAGAGACCCAGTACTTC. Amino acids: CASSPQETQYF.

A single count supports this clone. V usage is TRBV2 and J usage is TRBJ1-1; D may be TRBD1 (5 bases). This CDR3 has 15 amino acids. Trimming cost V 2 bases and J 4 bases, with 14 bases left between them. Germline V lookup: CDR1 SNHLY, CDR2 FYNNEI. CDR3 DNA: TGTGCCAGCAGTGAACGTGGGGCCGGGGGCACTGAAGCTTTCTTT. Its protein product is CASSERGAGGTEAFF.

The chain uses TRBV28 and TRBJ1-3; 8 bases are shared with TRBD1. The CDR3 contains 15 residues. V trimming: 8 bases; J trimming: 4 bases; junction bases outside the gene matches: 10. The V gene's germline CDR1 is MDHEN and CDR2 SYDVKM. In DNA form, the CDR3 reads TGTGCCAGCCACAACATGGGGACAGGAGGAAACACCATATATTTT. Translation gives CASHNMGTGGNTIYF.

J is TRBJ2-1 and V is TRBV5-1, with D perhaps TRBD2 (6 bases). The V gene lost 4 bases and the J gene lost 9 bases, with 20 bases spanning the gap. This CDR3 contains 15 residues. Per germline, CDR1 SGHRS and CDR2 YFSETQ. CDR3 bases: TGCGCCAGCAGCCCGGGAGTGCTAGCTAATCGTGAGCAGTTCTTC. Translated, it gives CASSPGVLANREQFF.